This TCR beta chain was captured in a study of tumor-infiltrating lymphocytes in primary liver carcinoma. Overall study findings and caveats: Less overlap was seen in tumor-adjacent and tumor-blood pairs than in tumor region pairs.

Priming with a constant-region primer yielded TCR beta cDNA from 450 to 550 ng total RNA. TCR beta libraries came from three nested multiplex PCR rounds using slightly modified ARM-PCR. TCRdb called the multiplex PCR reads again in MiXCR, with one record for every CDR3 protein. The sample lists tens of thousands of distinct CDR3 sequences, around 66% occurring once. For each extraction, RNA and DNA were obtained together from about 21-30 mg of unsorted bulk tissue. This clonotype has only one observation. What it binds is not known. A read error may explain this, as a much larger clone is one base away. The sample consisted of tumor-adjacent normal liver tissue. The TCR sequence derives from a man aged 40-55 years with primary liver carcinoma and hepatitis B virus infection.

This chain's CDR3 is CAWIRRRAIETQYF. In DNA form, the CDR3 reads TGTGCCTGGATTCGACGGCGGGCGATAGAGACCCAGTACTTC. The rearrangement links TRBV30 to TRBJ2-5; D is perhaps TRBD2 (5 bases). Trimming removed 4 bases from V and 4 bases from J, with 16 bases in between. The CDR3 consists of 14 residues. Germline CDR1 reads GTSNPN; CDR2 reads SVGIG (reference sequence).